Each of the 16 T cell receptor beta chains below was sequenced from the same sample in a study of shared T cell receptors in the human thymus. Sequenced by immunoSEQ multiplex PCR; TCRdb stores in-frame clones only, minus some. The repertoire includes roughly 560,000 clones, about 84% of them detected once, and about 0.012% sits in the top ten. These same data were also listed under a study on human thymus T cells.

The sequenced sample was thymocytes. Source of these receptors: a boy under two years old with a congenital heart defect.

The CDR3 protein is CASSGALAGSVDTQYF. CDR3 nucleotide sequence: TGTGCCAGCAGTGGAGCACTAGCGGGATCGGTAGATACGCAGTATTTT. The chain uses TRBV2 and TRBJ2-3, with TRBD2 matching over 10 bases. The CDR3 loop spans 16 amino acids. Germline CDR1 is SNHLY and CDR2 is FYNNEI. J was trimmed by 5 bases and V by 4 bases; bases with no gene match: 9.

The genes are TRBV5-6 and TRBJ2-7, with D possibly matching TRBD1 (6 bases). The germline V gene encodes CDR1 SGHDT and CDR2 YYEEEE. The CDR3 length is 15 residues. The ends were cut back, 0 bases at V and 4 bases at J, with 14 bases in the middle. The CDR3 DNA reads TGTGCCAGCAGCTTGGACGGGACACAGCGGTACGAGCAGTACTTC. Encoded protein: CASSLDGTQRYEQYF. Complete variable domain (other parts from reference TRBV5-6 and TRBJ2-7): DAGVTQSPTHLIKTRGQQVTLRCSPKSGHDTVSWYQQALGQGPQFIFQYYEEEERQRGNFPDRFSGHQFPNYSSELNVNALLLGDSALYLCASSLDGTQRYEQYFGPGTRLTVT.

The rearrangement joins TRBV7-3 to TRBJ1-1; the D gene is possibly TRBD1 (5 bases). The CDR3 runs to 16 residues. V lost 1 base, J lost 5 bases, and 17 bases lay in between. The germline V gene has CDR1 SGHTA and CDR2 FQGTGA. CDR3 in amino acids: CASSLIGLGEETEAFF. The CDR3 nucleotides read TGTGCCAGCAGCTTAATCGGGTTGGGGGAGGAGACTGAAGCTTTCTTT. The full variable domain, completed using reference TRBV7-3 and TRBJ1-1, is GAGVSQTPSNKVTEKGKYVELRCDPISGHTALYWYRQSLGQGPEFLIYFQGTGAADDSGLPNDRFFAVRPEGSVSTLKIQRTERGDSAVYLCASSLIGLGEETEAFFGQGTRLTVV.

This rearrangement joins TRBV9 to TRBJ2-3, with D unclear. The germline V and J ends were trimmed by 3 bases and 0 bases, with 5 bases remaining between them. The CDR3 extends over 13 amino acids. Germline loops: CDR1 SGDLS, CDR2 YYNGEE. Written as DNA, the CDR3 is TGTGCCAGCAGCGCCGGGAGCACAGATACGCAGTATTTT. This gives the protein CASSAGSTDTQYF.

The rearrangement uses TRBV11-3 and TRBJ1-2, with TRBD1 as a possible D gene (5 bases). CDR3 length equals 14 residues. Germline V gene lookup returns CDR1 SGHNT and CDR2 YENEEA. V gave up 8 bases and J gave up 3 bases, with 16 bases separating them. The CDR3 spells CASQNSREDYGYTF. The CDR3, as DNA: TGTGCCAGCCAGAACAGCAGGGAGGACTATGGCTACACCTTC.

J is TRBJ1-3 and V is TRBV27, with a tentative D call TRBD1 (5 bases). Germline V gene data show CDR1 as MNHEY and CDR2 as SMNVEV (reference sequence). The CDR3 spans 14 residues. V was shortened by 6 bases and J by 2 bases, with 11 bases between the two germline ends. CDR3 DNA sequence: TGTGCCAGCAGAGACAGTTTGGCTGGAAACACCATATATTTT. Encoded protein: CASRDSLAGNTIYF.

This clone was recorded once. V usage is TRBV2 and J usage is TRBJ2-7; possible D gene TRBD1, 5 bases. The V gene's germline CDR1 is SNHLY and CDR2 FYNNEI. The CDR3 is made up of 16 amino acids. V lost 1 base and J 1 base, leaving 14 bases between the germline ends. The CDR3 DNA reads as TGTGCCAGCAGTGAAGGGACCATGACAGTATCCTACGAGCAGTACTTC. Translation: CASSEGTMTVSYEQYF.

This chain links TRBV5-6 with TRBJ2-7; TRBD1 might be the D (7 bases). The CDR3 consists of 16 residues. Germline V gives CDR1 SGHDT, CDR2 YYEEEE. With 4 bases removed from V and 2 bases from J, the gap between germline ends came to 19 bases. The CDR3 bases are TGTGCCAGCAGCGACAGATGCGGGACAGAAACCTACGAGCAGTACTTC. Its protein product is CASSDRCGTETYEQYF.

V gene TRBV7-2 combines with J gene TRBJ2-4, with TRBD1 matching 8 bases. The CDR3 runs to 12 residues. The germline V gene has CDR1 SGHTA and CDR2 FQGNSA. Trimming removed 11 bases from V and 5 bases from J; junction bases left unmatched: 5. CDR3 protein: CAGGTGENIQYF. The CDR3 DNA is TGTGCCGGGGGGACAGGAGAAAACATTCAGTACTTC.

The rearrangement joins TRBV10-1 to TRBJ1-2; 9 positions agree with TRBD1. The CDR3 loop spans 17 amino acids. The ends lost 5 bases at V and 0 bases at J; junction bases unmatched: 10. Germline V gives CDR1 WNHNN, CDR2 SYGVQD (reference sequence). The CDR3 nucleotides are TGCGCCAGCAGTCCCGGGGGCGACAGGGGGGCTAACTATGGCTACACCTTC. It specifies CASSPGGDRGANYGYTF.

The chain carries TRBV14 and TRBJ2-5; 11 nucleotides line up with TRBD2. V lost 4 bases and J lost 4; bases outside the gene matches: 11. Germline V CDR1 and CDR2: SGHDN, FVKESK. This CDR3 spans 17 amino acids. The CDR3 nucleotides are TGTGCCAGCAGCCCCTTAGCAGGGCTAGCGGGAGGAGAGACCCAGTACTTC. It yields the protein CASSPLAGLAGGETQYF.

This rearrangement joins TRBV19 to TRBJ1-1, with TRBD1 matching over 7 bases. The CDR3 runs 16 residues. V dropped 4 bases and J dropped 2; count of bases not matched to a gene: 10. Germline assignment: CDR1 LNHDA and CDR2 SQIVND (reference sequence). The DNA of the CDR3 is TGTGCCAGTAGTAATGAGGTGGACAGGTTAAACACTGAAGCTTTCTTT. It yields the protein CASSNEVDRLNTEAFF.

The rearrangement links TRBV20-1 to TRBJ1-1; a weak D match, TRBD1 (5 bases). There are 11 residues in the CDR3. Germline values: CDR1 DFQATT, CDR2 SNEGSKA (reference sequence). Trimming left V 1 base short and J 8 bases short, with 8 bases between. In DNA form, the CDR3 reads TGCAGTGCTAGAGGCGGGGCCGAAGCTTTCTTT. Its protein product is CSARGGAEAFF.

This rearrangement joins TRBV6-6 to TRBJ2-3; 10 positions match TRBD2. Trimming took 2 bases from V and 6 from J; bases not matched to a gene: 8. Germline CDR1 is MNHNY and CDR2 is SVGAGI (reference sequence). The CDR3 totals 16 residues. CDR3 protein: CASSYREREGQDTQYF. The CDR3 bases are TGTGCCAGCAGTTACCGGGAGCGGGAGGGCCAGGATACGCAGTATTTT.

This clone has a handful of counts. This chain connects TRBV2 to TRBJ1-5; D gene uncertain. V lost 0 bases and J 5 bases, leaving 11 bases between the germline ends. CDR3 size: 15 residues. Germline lookup yields CDR1 SNHLY and CDR2 FYNNEI. The CDR3: CASSEAFSGDQPQHF. The DNA of the CDR3 is TGTGCCAGCAGTGAAGCATTTTCGGGAGATCAGCCCCAGCATTTT. Together with reference TRBV2 and TRBJ1-5, the CDR3 gives the full variable domain: EPEVTQTPSHQVTQMGQEVILRCVPISNHLYFYWYRQILGQKVEFLVSFYNNEISEKSEIFDDQFSVERPDGSNFTLKIRSTKLEDSAMYFCASSEAFSGDQPQHFGDGTRLSIL.

The chain uses TRBV4-3 and TRBJ2-6, with D perhaps matching TRBD2 (5 bases). The germline V gene encodes CDR1 LGHNA and CDR2 YSLEER. The V and J ends lost 6 bases and 0 bases respectively, with 15 bases between them. The CDR3 totals 17 residues. CDR3 sequence reads: CASSLDYRGSGANVLTF. The DNA for the CDR3 is TGCGCCAGCAGTCTCGACTACCGAGGCTCTGGGGCCAACGTCCTGACTTTC.